A selection of T cell receptor beta chains follows, all from one sample in a study of blood T cells in healthy people across ages. TCRdb re-called the 5' RACE reads through MiXCR, storing one row per CDR3 protein. The sample comprises approximately 850,000 distinct CDR3 sequences, 55% to 70% of which are singletons, and around 22% rests with the top ten. The sequenced material came from blood. Receptors were obtained from a man aged 25-45 years in good health. CDR3s include the opening cysteine and the closing phenylalanine or tryptophan. A D gene is named only where the DNA matches it firmly. Some rows have no size entry. The others give once, few or many, or a class for an expanded clone.

v_call	clone_size	j_call	d_call	cdr3_nt	cdr3_aa
TRBV4-3	NA	TRBJ1-4	NA	TGCGCCAGCAGCCAAGATAGGGACTTTAATGAAAAACTGTTTTTT	CASSQDRDFNEKLFF
TRBV2	NA	TRBJ2-7	TRBD2	TGTGCCAGCAGTGTCCGGGGAGGGGCCTACGAGCAGTACTTC	CASSVRGGAYEQYF
TRBV12-3/TRBV12-4	NA	TRBJ2-5	NA	TGTGCCAGCAGTCACGGACGGTTGGGGACCCAGTACTTC	CASSHGRLGTQYF
TRBV20-1	NA	TRBJ1-2	NA	TGCAGTGCTAGAGAGGGGGCCGCTGGCTATGGCTACACCTTC	CSAREGAAGYGYTF
TRBV20-1	NA	TRBJ2-5	TRBD2	TGCAGTGCTTTTACTAGCGGGTTTGCCAAAGAGACCCAGTACTTC	CSAFTSGFAKETQYF
TRBV18	NA	TRBJ2-4	NA	TGTGCCAGCTTTCGGCCGGACAGAAACATTCAGTACTTC	CASFRPDRNIQYF
TRBV9	NA	TRBJ1-2	TRBD1	TGTGCCAGCAGCGTAGAAGGACAGGGAACAAACTATGGCTACACCTTC	CASSVEGQGTNYGYTF
TRBV12-3/TRBV12-4	few	TRBJ2-5	NA	TGTGCCAGCAGTGGTGACTCCCTAGGGACCCAGTACTTC	CASSGDSLGTQYF
TRBV20-1	few	TRBJ1-1	NA	TGCAGTGCCGGGGGGGGGGATAGGGCTTTCTTT	CSAGGGDRAFF
TRBV18	once	TRBJ1-1	TRBD1	TGTGCCAGCTGCGGGGCAGGGGGCAGTGAAGCTTTCTTT	CASCGAGGSEAFF
TRBV7-9	NA	TRBJ1-1	NA	TGTGCCAGCAGCTCGGGGCCAGGGTCGTACACTGAAGCTTTCTTT	CASSSGPGSYTEAFF
TRBV29-1	NA	TRBJ2-3	NA	TGCAGCGCCGCATCCACAGATACGCAGTATTTT	CSAASTDTQYF
TRBV4-2	few	TRBJ2-5	TRBD2	TGTGCCAGCAGCCGCGGGGGTGGACAGACCCAGTACTTC	CASSRGGGQTQYF
TRBV20-1	NA	TRBJ2-3	TRBD1	TGCAGTGCTAGAGATAACGGACAGGGACTGGATACGCAGTATTTT	CSARDNGQGLDTQYF
TRBV4-3	NA	TRBJ2-7	NA	TGCGCCAGCAGCCAAGAATGGGGACGCCGGAGGGGGGACGAGCAGTACTTC	CASSQEWGRRRGDEQYF
TRBV5-1	NA	TRBJ2-5	NA	TGCGCCAGCAGCTCCTCCAGGGGGGCCCAAGAGACCCAGTACTTC	CASSSSRGAQETQYF
TRBV7-3	NA	TRBJ2-2	TRBD2	TGTGCCAGCAGCCCCACCGGACTAGTTTATAGCGGGGAGCTGTTTTTT	CASSPTGLVYSGELFF
TRBV12-3/TRBV12-4	NA	TRBJ1-4	NA	TGTGCCAGCAGTTCCCTCAGCCGATGGGAAAAACTGTTTTTT	CASSSLSRWEKLFF